The 24 T cell receptor beta chains below come from one sample, sequenced in a study of blood T cell repertoires in COVID-19. Here immunoSEQ multiplex PCR was the method, and the copy in TCRdb shows in-frame clones only, minus some. Of fewer than 400,000 clones listed, around 85% were seen once; the top ten hold roughly 2%. The sequenced sample consisted of PBMCs or T cells enriched from blood (not recorded which). These receptors were collected from a man aged 25 to 45 who had recovered from COVID-19.

V and J are TRBV6-1 and TRBJ2-5, with 11 bases matching TRBD2. In germline, CDR1 is MNHNS, CDR2 SASEGT. V trimming: 3 bases; J trimming: 5 bases; junction bases outside the gene matches: 5. This CDR3 has 15 amino acids. This CDR3 reads CASSDRLAGQETQYF. The DNA for the CDR3 is TGTGCCAGCAGTGACCGACTAGCGGGGCAGGAGACCCAGTACTTC.

The chain combines TRBV7-9 with TRBJ1-2; no firm D call. Trimming shortened V by 3 bases and J by 5 bases, and 4 bases separated the two germline ends. Germline loops: CDR1 SEHNR, CDR2 FQNEAQ (reference sequence). The CDR3 is made up of 11 amino acids. CDR3 nucleotide sequence: TGTGCCAGCAGCTTTGAGTATGGCTACACCTTC. It specifies CASSFEYGYTF.

This clone was observed a handful of times. The CDR3 region has the DNA TGTGCCAACGACAGGAGCGTGCCATGGCTTAACACTGAAGCTTTCTTT. Translating it yields CANDRSVPWLNTEAFF. This sequence joins TRBV19 and TRBJ1-1; D perhaps matches TRBD1 (6 bases). Germline V gene sequence: CDR1 LNHDA, CDR2 SQIVND (reference sequence). V was pared by 10 bases and J by 2 bases, with 23 bases between. The CDR3 loop spans 16 amino acids.

V is TRBV3-1 (or the pseudogene TRBV3-2) and J is TRBJ2-1, with 13 bases aligning to TRBD2. The trim removed 1 base at V and 6 bases at J, leaving 9 bases unmatched. This CDR3 region has 18 residues. The germline V gene encodes CDR1 LGHDT and CDR2 YNNKEL (reference sequence). CDR3 DNA: TGTGCCAGCAGCCAAGCCCCCTTACTAGCGGGGGGGCGCAATGAGCAGTTCTTC. Translated: CASSQAPLLAGGRNEQFF.

The CDR3 DNA sequence: TGTGCCAGCAGCTGGGGGGGGGCCCCTAGCAATCAGCCCCAGCATTTT. It yields the protein CASSWGGAPSNQPQHF. The V gene is TRBV5-6, the J gene TRBJ1-5, with a tentative D call TRBD1 (6 bases). The germline V gene encodes CDR1 SGHDT and CDR2 YYEEEE. There are 16 residues in the CDR3. Trimming cost V 3 bases and J 0 bases, with 13 bases left between them.

In its sample, this clone was seen a few times. The chain joins TRBV5-1 to TRBJ2-5, with TRBD1 matching over 7 bases. The CDR3 runs 14 residues. Germline CDR1 is SGHRS and CDR2 is YFSETQ. Trimming at V came to 4 bases and at J to 3 bases, leaving 6 bases not matched to a gene. The CDR3 here is CASSQGQLKETQYF. The CDR3 DNA reads TGCGCCAGCAGCCAGGGACAGTTGAAAGAGACCCAGTACTTC.

The chain has TRBV5-1 and TRBJ1-1; a weak D match, TRBD1 (5 bases). This CDR3 is built from 15 residues. V lost 4 bases, J lost 0 bases, and 13 bases lay in between. Germline CDR1 SGHRS, CDR2 YFSETQ. CDR3 region: CASSEGLHMNTEAFF. CDR3 DNA: TGCGCCAGCAGCGAGGGACTGCACATGAACACTGAAGCTTTCTTT. Full variable domain (missing parts from reference TRBV5-1 and TRBJ1-1): KAGVTQTPRYLIKTRGQQVTLSCSPISGHRSVSWYQQTPGQGLQFLFEYFSETQRNKGNFPGRFSGRQFSNSRSEMNVSTLELGDSALYLCASSEGLHMNTEAFFGQGTRLTVV.

This clone has only a few counts. The rearrangement uses TRBV4-1 and TRBJ1-4; no reliable D call. The CDR3 is 13 residues long. V lost 4 bases, J lost 4 bases, and 7 bases lay in between. Germline CDR1 is MGHRA and CDR2 is YSYEKL. In nucleotides, the CDR3 is TGCGCCAGCAGCCCCGACTATAATGAAAAACTGTTTTTT. Encoded protein: CASSPDYNEKLFF.

This rearrangement joins TRBV5-4 to TRBJ2-2; D gene unclear. This CDR3 comprises 17 residues. V gave up 4 bases and J gave up 4 bases, with 20 bases separating them. Germline assignment: CDR1 SGHNT and CDR2 YYREEE (reference sequence). The CDR3 loop reads CASSHLIRPGGTGELFF. DNA of the CDR3: TGTGCCAGCAGCCACTTGATACGTCCGGGTGGCACCGGGGAGCTGTTTTTT.

The J gene is TRBJ2-3, the V gene TRBV5-6, with TRBD2 matching over 10 bases. The germline gives CDR1 SGHDT, CDR2 YYEEEE. Trimming cost V 4 bases and J 2 bases; bases outside gene matches: 10. The length of the CDR3 is 17 residues. As DNA, the CDR3 is TGTGCCAGCAGCCCCGTGGTAGCGGGGGGTTACACAGATACGCAGTATTTT. This codes for CASSPVVAGGYTDTQYF.

The chain has TRBV19 and TRBJ1-6; D possibly corresponds to TRBD1 (6 bases). V was shortened by 5 bases and J by 9 bases, with 20 bases between the two germline ends. Germline V gives CDR1 LNHDA, CDR2 SQIVND (reference sequence). The CDR3 is 16 residues long. The CDR3: CASSHLPGQVSSPLHF. CDR3 nucleotide sequence: TGTGCCAGTAGTCATCTACCGGGACAAGTCTCTTCACCCCTCCACTTT.

Regarding this clone: Other DNA sequences in this sample translate to the same CDR3. The V and J genes are TRBV18 and TRBJ1-1, with a tentative D call TRBD1 (5 bases). The CDR3 has 15 amino acids. CDR1 is KGHSH, CDR2 LQKENI, per germline. The V end lost 0 bases, the J end lost 1 base, and 9 bases lay between the germline ends. CDR3 DNA: TGTGCCAGCTCACCACCGGGCGGGGCGAACACTGAAGCTTTCTTT. Translating gives CASSPPGGANTEAFF.

The chain combines TRBV5-1 with TRBJ1-2; D perhaps matches TRBD1 (6 bases). The germline V gene has CDR1 SGHRS and CDR2 YFSETQ. Trimming shortened V by 3 bases and J by 7 bases, and 16 bases separated the two germline ends. This CDR3 contains 14 residues. CDR3 protein: CASSSGQRQGGYTF. The CDR3 DNA follows: TGCGCCAGCAGCTCCGGACAGCGGCAGGGTGGCTACACCTTC.

At least ten counts were recorded for this clone. This sequence joins TRBV6-5 and TRBJ1-1; D is perhaps TRBD1 (5 bases). The CDR3 spans 14 residues. The ends were cut back, 8 bases at V and 6 bases at J, with 19 bases in the middle. Looked up from germline, CDR1 is MNHEY and CDR2 is SVGAGI. DNA of the CDR3: TGTGCCAGCCAAGCGGGGCCAAATATAGCTGAAGCTTTCTTT. This sequence encodes CASQAGPNIAEAFF.

This chain connects TRBV7-2 to TRBJ2-3, with TRBD2 matching over 11 bases. This CDR3 region has 16 residues. The germline V gene encodes CDR1 SGHTA and CDR2 FQGNSA. The J segment lost 7 bases and the V segment lost 2 bases, leaving 8 bases of the junction unmatched. This CDR3 is CASSLWGPSGGNTQYF. The CDR3 region has the DNA TGTGCCAGCAGCTTATGGGGGCCTAGCGGGGGGAATACGCAGTATTTT.

This clone was counted only a few times. The V call is TRBV5-1, the J call TRBJ1-1; 8 positions agree with TRBD1. J gave up 1 base and V 3 bases, and 11 bases lay outside the gene matches. Germline CDR1 and CDR2: SGHRS and YFSETQ. The CDR3 covers 17 residues. The DNA for the CDR3 is TGCGCCAGCAGCTCTAACTACGACAGGGGATGGAACACTGAAGCTTTCTTT. It is translated as CASSSNYDRGWNTEAFF.

The J gene is TRBJ2-3, the V gene TRBV6-1; a possible D gene is TRBD2 (5 bases). There are 16 residues in the CDR3. Trimming pared 2 bases from V and 3 bases from J, leaving 15 bases between. The germline V gene has CDR1 MNHNS and CDR2 SASEGT. The CDR3 sequence: CASSELAPVGTDTQYF. The CDR3 DNA sequence: TGTGCCAGCAGTGAACTAGCCCCGGTTGGGACAGATACGCAGTATTTT.

The rearrangement links TRBV20-1 to TRBJ1-6; the D gene is possibly TRBD1 (5 bases). The CDR3 spans 14 residues. CDR1 DFQATT and CDR2 SNEGSKA come from the germline V gene (reference sequence). Trimming removed 3 bases from V and 5 bases from J, with 11 bases in between. The CDR3 reads CSASSGGNNSPLHF. Written as DNA, the CDR3 is TGCAGTGCTAGTTCGGGGGGTAATAATTCACCCCTCCACTTT.

This clone was picked up a small number of times. The chain recombines TRBV7-3 with TRBJ2-2; 8 bases match TRBD2. The CDR3 loop spans 16 amino acids. With 5 bases clipped from V and 4 bases from J, the junction kept 9 bases outside the gene matches. The germline V gene encodes CDR1 SGHTA and CDR2 FQGTGA. Here the CDR3 reads CASSPTSGQTTGELFF. The CDR3 DNA sequence: TGTGCCAGCAGCCCCACTAGCGGACAAACCACCGGGGAGCTGTTTTTT.

The sample holds a few counts of this clone. No DNA is shown, since the ends of the CDR3 on it are uncertain; the CDR3 is the one TCRdb lists. CDR3: CASSKFGQGTSTDTQYF. The chain uses TRBV21-1 and TRBJ2-3; the D call in the table, TRBD1, was not verified against the DNA. TRBV21-1 is given as a pseudogene. The CDR3 length equals 17 residues, ends included.

This chain uses TRBV2 with TRBJ2-2; 7 bases agree with TRBD1. This CDR3 contains 14 residues. CDR1 is SNHLY, CDR2 FYNNEI, per germline. V shed 9 bases, J shed 4 bases, and the junction held 8 bases outside the gene matches. The CDR3 DNA is TGTGCCAGAAGGACAGGCTGGGGCACCGGGGAGCTGTTTTTT. It specifies CARRTGWGTGELFF.

This clone was counted once. The chain recombines TRBV3-1 (or the pseudogene TRBV3-2) with TRBJ1-1, with D tentatively TRBD1 (5 bases). V was shortened by 2 bases and J by 10 bases, with 14 bases between the two germline ends. CDR3 length: 13 residues. Looked up from germline, CDR1 is LGHDT and CDR2 is YNNKEL (reference sequence). The CDR3 nucleotides are TGTGCCAGCAGCCAAACCGACAGAGCGGGAGCTTTCTTT. It codes for CASSQTDRAGAFF.

The chain is built from TRBV30 and TRBJ1-1; 10 nucleotides agree with TRBD1. Per germline, CDR1 GTSNPN and CDR2 SVGIG (reference sequence). Trimming removed 0 bases from V and 11 bases from J; junction bases left unmatched: 6. The CDR3 has 13 residues. CDR3 protein: CAWSVIGTGEAFF. CDR3 nucleotide sequence: TGTGCCTGGAGTGTCATAGGGACAGGGGAGGCTTTCTTT.

This rearrangement joins TRBV2 to TRBJ1-2; 7 nucleotides agree with TRBD1. V trimming: 0 bases; J trimming: 0 bases; junction bases outside the gene matches: 1. The germline gives CDR1 SNHLY, CDR2 FYNNEI. The CDR3 consists of 15 residues. CDR3 coding DNA: TGTGCCAGCAGTGAAGCGACAGGGACTAACTATGGCTACACCTTC. The encoded protein is CASSEATGTNYGYTF.